A selection of T cell receptor beta chains follows, all from one sample in a study of blood T cell repertoires in COVID-19. Some clones are missing from TCRdb's copy, which holds only in-frame ones; the method was immunoSEQ multiplex PCR. The table records 380,000 or so clones, approximately 86% of them present only once. Source material: peripheral blood. The receptors come from a woman aged 60 to 75 with COVID-19, enrolled during active disease. Each CDR3 is given with its conserved first and last residue. The order of the fields is clone size, D gene, V gene, J gene, CDR3 length, CDR3 protein, CDR3 DNA. A D gene is named only where the DNA matches it firmly. Only some rows state a clone size, as once, few, many or a class for expanded clones.

.	.	TRBV11-3	TRBJ2-5	15	CASSTGAGYQETQYF	TGTGCCAGCAGCACTGGGGCAGGCTACCAAGAGACCCAGTACTTC
.	.	TRBV10-3	TRBJ1-1	15	CAISESIDSNTEAFF	TGTGCCATCAGTGAGTCGATAGACTCCAACACTGAAGCTTTCTTT
.	.	TRBV27	TRBJ2-7	15	CASSLSIQGIYEQYF	TGTGCCAGCAGTTTATCGATCCAGGGGATCTACGAGCAGTACTTC
.	.	TRBV9	TRBJ1-1	17	CASSVGSGSGMNTEAFF	TGTGCCAGCAGCGTAGGATCAGGGAGCGGGATGAACACTGAAGCTTTCTTT
.	.	TRBV2	TRBJ1-1	13	CASMKETNTEAFF	TGTGCCAGCATGAAGGAGACGAACACTGAAGCTTTCTTT
.	.	TRBV7-7	TRBJ2-3	15	CASSTGQGPTDTQYF	TGTGCCAGCAGCACCGGACAAGGGCCCACAGATACGCAGTATTTT
.	TRBD2	TRBV19	TRBJ2-7	15	CASSISSGGVNEQYF	TGTGCCAGTAGTATAAGTAGCGGGGGGGTCAACGAGCAGTACTTC
.	TRBD2	TRBV29-1	TRBJ2-1	15	CSARGGGGTYNEQFF	TGCAGCGCCAGGGGCGGGGGGGGCACCTACAATGAGCAGTTCTTC
.	.	TRBV10-3	TRBJ2-2	18	CAISQGFGGTENTGELFF	TGTGCCATCAGTCAAGGGTTTGGGGGGACAGAAAACACCGGGGAGCTGTTTTTT
.	TRBD1	TRBV29-1	TRBJ1-2	13	CSVNQGAGYGYTF	TGCAGCGTTAATCAGGGGGCAGGCTATGGCTACACCTTC
.	.	TRBV27	TRBJ2-1	15	CASTSYSGSYNEQFF	TGTGCCAGCACATCTTATAGCGGATCCTACAATGAGCAGTTCTTC
once	.	TRBV19	TRBJ2-5	14	CASSSQGDAETQYF	TGTGCCAGTAGCTCACAGGGAGATGCAGAGACCCAGTACTTC
.	TRBD1	TRBV27	TRBJ2-2	16	CASSPMGQFLGGELFF	TGTGCCAGCAGCCCCATGGGACAGTTCTTAGGGGGGGAGCTGTTTTTT
.	TRBD2	TRBV4-2	TRBJ2-3	17	CASSQARGGQITDTQYF	TGTGCCAGCAGCCAAGCCCGGGGGGGACAAATCACAGATACGCAGTATTTT
.	.	TRBV3-1/TRBV3-2	TRBJ2-7	15	CASSQGRSGSYEQYF	TGTGCCAGCAGCCAAGGTAGGTCAGGCTCCTACGAGCAGTACTTC
.	.	TRBV2	TRBJ1-5	15	CASSVGGMGNQPQHF	TGTGCCAGCAGTGTGGGGGGAATGGGCAATCAGCCCCAGCATTTT
.	TRBD1	TRBV5-4	TRBJ2-7	14	CASSLGRGHYEQYF	TGTGCCAGCAGCTTGGGCAGGGGGCACTACGAGCAGTACTTC
.	.	TRBV18	TRBJ1-2	13	CASSPTGESGYTF	TGTGCCAGCTCACCGACAGGTGAAAGTGGCTACACCTTC
once	.	TRBV5-1	TRBJ2-2	12	CASSLESGELFF	TGCGCCAGCAGCTTGGAGAGCGGGGAGCTGTTTTTT
.	.	TRBV6-5	TRBJ1-6	15	CASIIRTGRNSPLHF	TGTGCCAGCATAATCCGAACAGGGAGAAATTCACCCCTCCACTTT
.	.	TRBV19	TRBJ2-7	12	CASSIKTGEQYF	TGTGCCAGTAGTATAAAGACTGGCGAGCAGTACTTC
.	.	TRBV5-1	TRBJ2-3	15	CASSFPRRGTDTQYF	TGCGCCAGCAGCTTCCCCCGGAGAGGGACAGATACGCAGTATTTT
.	.	TRBV10-2	TRBJ2-5	15	CASSEGLATEETQYF	TGCGCCAGCAGTGAAGGTCTAGCGACGGAAGAGACCCAGTACTTC
.	.	TRBV29-1	TRBJ2-3	15	CSVKKAHSSTDTQYF	TGCAGCGTTAAAAAAGCCCATAGTAGCACAGATACGCAGTATTTT
.	.	TRBV6-5	TRBJ2-3	15	CAARRGGASTDTQYF	TGTGCCGCACGACGAGGGGGGGCGAGCACAGATACGCAGTATTTT
.	.	TRBV27	TRBJ2-3	13	CASSYTSTDTQYF	TGTGCCAGCTCGTACACAAGCACAGATACGCAGTATTTT
few	TRBD1	TRBV12-3/TRBV12-4	TRBJ1-1	13	CASHRGSNTEAFF	TGTGCCAGCCACAGGGGATCGAACACTGAAGCTTTCTTT
.	TRBD2	TRBV6-5	TRBJ2-5	15	CASSYPPGGAETQYF	TGTGCCAGCAGTTACCCCCCCGGGGGGGCGGAGACCCAGTACTTC
.	TRBD1	TRBV5-1	TRBJ2-1	16	CASSRGQGEGSKQQFF	TGCGCCAGCAGCCGCGGACAGGGGGAAGGTTCAAAGCAGCAGTTCTTC
.	.	TRBV11-3	TRBJ2-3	14	CASSLHSAADTQYF	TGTGCCAGCAGCCTCCACTCCGCCGCCGATACGCAGTATTTT